This T cell receptor beta chain derives from a study of blood T cell repertoires in COVID-19. This CDR3 has 13 residues. Germline-derived CDR1 and CDR2 are SQVTM and ANQGSEA. The V gene end was trimmed by 6 bases and the J gene end by 7 bases; junction bases not matched to a gene: 8. Original data processing: Amplification of reference gene primers provided the estimated nucleated cell counts. Produced via immunoSEQ multiplex PCR; TCRdb's table is partial and in-frame only. Clonal size and the V and J genes are those of that table, whereas D and trimming came from the DNA. The table shows 380,000 or so clones, with nearly 90% occurring only once. Participants were aged 18 to 89 years, lived in around 25 US areas, and enrolled virtually.

The V gene is TRBV29-1, the J gene TRBJ1-4, with TRBD1 matching over 7 bases. The TCR was taken from a woman between 40 and 50 years old with acute COVID-19. The sequencing input was PBMCs or T cells enriched from blood (not recorded which). In DNA, the CDR3 is TGCAGCGTAGAGACAGGGTCGGGTGAAAAACTGTTTTTT. Translating gives CSVETGSGEKLFF.